The 30 T cell receptor beta chains reported below all come from one sample, sequenced in a study of control samples from healthy donors and cancer patients. Using immunoSEQ multiplex PCR, the repertoire was profiled, and TCRdb retains in-frame clones only, with some absent. The sample shows nearly 35,000 clones, approximately 93% of them seen only once. The source material was PBMCs. These receptors all come from a man in his forties with colorectal cancer.

Only one count was recorded for this clone. This CDR3 reads CASSREGVGEKLFF. The CDR3 DNA reads as TGTGCCAGCAGCCGAGAGGGGGTGGGGGAAAAACTGTTTTTT. The rearrangement uses TRBV5-4 and TRBJ1-4; the D gene is possibly TRBD1 (6 bases). The V gene lost 4 bases and the J gene lost 8 bases, with 15 bases spanning the gap. Germline V gives CDR1 SGHNT, CDR2 YYREEE (reference sequence). This CDR3 has 14 amino acids.

The CDR3: CASSPDRETNYGYTF. Written as DNA, the CDR3 is TGTGCCAGCAGCCCGGACAGGGAGACTAACTATGGCTACACCTTC. The chain employs TRBV7-2 and TRBJ1-2, with 8 bases that match TRBD1. Germline V gene data show CDR1 as SGHTA and CDR2 as FQGNSA. This CDR3 is 15 amino acids long. With 5 bases clipped from V and 0 bases from J, the junction kept 5 bases outside the gene matches.

Worth noting for this clone: The sample carries other DNA sequences with the same CDR3. The chain is built from TRBV6-5 and TRBJ1-6; 10 positions agree with TRBD1. The germline gives CDR1 MNHEY, CDR2 SVGAGI. The V and J ends lost 4 bases and 10 bases, in that order; junction bases with no gene match: 4. The CDR3 contains 14 residues. DNA of the CDR3: TGTGCCAGCAGTTCCGACAGGGGGCTCTCACCCCTCCACTTT. The encoded protein is CASSSDRGLSPLHF.

V usage is TRBV30 and J usage is TRBJ1-2; 9 bases fit TRBD1. The CDR3 extends over 15 amino acids. After removal of 4 bases from V and 4 bases from J, the junction contained 10 bases not matched to a gene. CDR1 is GTSNPN, CDR2 SVGIG, per germline (reference sequence). The CDR3 DNA reads as TGTGCCTGGACCTTGCAGGGACAGGGACCCTATGGCTACACCTTC. This gives the protein CAWTLQGQGPYGYTF.

This chain links TRBV4-2 with TRBJ2-7; 9 positions agree with TRBD2. Germline CDR1 and CDR2: LGHNA and YNFKEQ. V lost 1 base, J lost 1 base, and 2 bases stayed unmatched. The CDR3 covers 15 residues. CDR3: CASSQGLAVSYEQYF. In DNA, the CDR3 is TGTGCCAGCAGCCAAGGACTAGCGGTATCCTACGAGCAGTACTTC.

This chain links TRBV6-6 with TRBJ2-1; D perhaps matches TRBD2 (5 bases). With 6 bases removed from V and 0 bases from J, the gap between germline ends came to 9 bases. This CDR3 spans 14 amino acids. CDR1 MNHNY and CDR2 SVGAGI come from the germline V gene (reference sequence). This CDR3 is CASRGRGSYNEQFF. DNA of the CDR3: TGTGCCAGCAGGGGCCGGGGCTCCTACAATGAGCAGTTCTTC.

The V call is TRBV19, the J call TRBJ2-6; D remains ambiguous. The CDR3 sequence is 14 residues long. Per germline, CDR1 LNHDA and CDR2 SQIVND (reference sequence). With 6 bases removed from V and 0 bases from J, the gap between germline ends came to 6 bases. Here the CDR3 DNA reads TGTGCCAGTAGACAGAGCTCTGGGGCCAACGTCCTGACTTTC. Protein product: CASRQSSGANVLTF.

V and J are TRBV9 and TRBJ2-5; D is uncertain. The V and J ends lost 4 bases and 1 base respectively, with 8 bases between them. The CDR3 has 13 residues. Germline CDR1 SGDLS, CDR2 YYNGEE. The CDR3 loop is CASSSTGQETQYF. DNA of the CDR3: TGTGCCAGCAGCTCGACGGGCCAAGAGACCCAGTACTTC.

The J gene is TRBJ1-3, the V gene TRBV14; D ambiguous. Germline V CDR1 and CDR2: SGHDN, FVKESK. This CDR3 has 16 amino acids. Trimming stripped 4 bases from V and 3 bases from J, with 16 bases between. In nucleotides, the CDR3 is TGTGCCAGCAGCCTGGGTCTCCAAGGGAATGGAAACACCATATATTTT. Translating it yields CASSLGLQGNGNTIYF.

This clone has a single count. The chain couples TRBV4-1 to TRBJ1-2; the D gene is possibly TRBD1 (6 bases). Deletions cut 6 bases from V and 7 bases from J, with 15 bases between. CDR3 length: 13 residues. Germline CDR1 and CDR2: MGHRA and YSYEKL. As DNA, the CDR3 is TGCGCCAGCAGTCCTTCACAGGGCTCTGGCTACACCTTC. Protein sequence: CASSPSQGSGYTF.

The gene calls are TRBV6-2 or TRBV6-3 and TRBJ2-2; D gene unclear. Germline values: CDR1 MNHEY, CDR2 SVGEGT. V gave up 4 bases and J gave up 0 bases, with 6 bases separating them. The CDR3 has 14 amino acids. CDR3 in DNA: TGTGCCAGCAGTTTATTGGCGAACACCGGGGAGCTGTTTTTT. It is translated as CASSLLANTGELFF.

The gene calls are TRBV4-1 and TRBJ1-5; maybe TRBD1 (5 bases). Per the germline V gene, CDR1 is MGHRA and CDR2 is YSYEKL. The germline V and J ends were trimmed by 4 bases and 6 bases, with 19 bases remaining between them. This CDR3 has 16 amino acids. The CDR3 spells CASSLGGTDPGQPQHF. The CDR3 region has the DNA TGCGCCAGCAGCCTCGGGGGGACGGATCCGGGTCAGCCCCAGCATTTT.

J is TRBJ2-7 and V is TRBV7-9; D uncertain. This CDR3 comprises 11 residues. In germline, CDR1 is SEHNR, CDR2 FQNEAQ (reference sequence). Trimming removed 4 bases from V and 12 bases from J, with 13 bases in between. The chain's CDR3 is CASSSTPHLYF. CDR3 nucleotide sequence: TGTGCCAGCAGCTCAACCCCCCATCTGTACTTC.

This clone turned up a few times. The V call is TRBV2, the J call TRBJ2-7; 7 bases agree with TRBD1. CDR1 SNHLY and CDR2 FYNNEI come from the germline V gene. The CDR3 covers 16 residues. V was clipped by 0 bases and J by 6 bases; unmatched bases: 11. CDR3 DNA: TGTGCCAGCAGTGAAGCGCACTTCACAGGGGATCGCGAGCAGTACTTC. Translating gives CASSEAHFTGDREQYF.

This clone has only one observation. The CDR3 spells CASSLGLATGGETQYF. The DNA of the CDR3 is TGTGCCAGCAGTTTAGGACTAGCGACCGGAGGGGAGACCCAGTACTTC. The chain uses TRBV27 and TRBJ2-5; 9 positions match TRBD2. Trimming took 2 bases from V and 5 from J; bases not matched to a gene: 9. This CDR3 contains 16 residues. CDR1 and CDR2 (germline): MNHEY, SMNVEV (reference sequence).

The chain recombines TRBV27 with TRBJ1-2; 10 bases agree with TRBD1. CDR1 and CDR2 (germline): MNHEY, SMNVEV (reference sequence). The V gene end was trimmed by 6 bases and the J gene end by 6 bases; junction bases not matched to a gene: 7. CDR3 length: 14 residues. The CDR3, as DNA: TGTGCCAGCAGCCCCCGGACAGGGGGAGATGGCTACACCTTC. Its translation is CASSPRTGGDGYTF.

This chain links TRBV2 with TRBJ2-3; D uncertain. The V end lost 2 bases, the J end lost 3 bases, and 6 bases lay between the germline ends. CDR1 and CDR2 from the germline V gene are SNHLY and FYNNEI. The CDR3 totals 13 residues. CDR3 in amino acids: CASSEIGTDTQYF. The CDR3 DNA is TGTGCCAGCAGTGAAATAGGGACAGATACGCAGTATTTT.

As for this clone: The junction departs from germline at one end; a sequencing error may be responsible. V is TRBV15 and J is TRBJ2-7; 9 bases line up with TRBD1. There are 12 residues in the CDR3. Germline V gene lookup returns CDR1 LNHNV and CDR2 YYDKDF (reference sequence). The CDR3 here is CATSRGPGQGEF. CDR3 DNA: TGTGCCACCAGCAGAGGACCGGGACAGGGCGAATTC.

The chain joins TRBV18 to TRBJ1-4; D unresolved. Trimming cost V 2 bases and J 8 bases, with 9 bases left between them. Per germline, CDR1 KGHSH and CDR2 LQKENI. The CDR3 loop spans 13 amino acids. The DNA for the CDR3 is TGTGCCAGCTCACCAGAGATACGCGAAAAACTGTTTTTT. Its protein product is CASSPEIREKLFF.

The chain couples TRBV12-5 to TRBJ1-2, with a weak D call TRBD1 (6 bases). This CDR3 has 16 residues. CDR1 and CDR2 (germline): LGHNT, FRNRAP. V was cut by 3 bases and J by 7 bases, with 21 bases left in between. This CDR3 is CASGLGSQGRSGGYTF. CDR3 in DNA: TGTGCTAGTGGTTTAGGTTCCCAGGGGCGATCGGGTGGCTACACCTTC. Combining the CDR3 with reference TRBV12-5 and TRBJ1-2 gives the whole variable domain DARVTQTPRHKVTEMGQEVTMRCQPILGHNTVFWYRQTMMQGLELLAYFRNRAPLDDSGMPKDRFSAEMPDATLATLKIQPSEPRDSAVYFCASGLGSQGRSGGYTFGSGTRLTVV.

The chain uses TRBV6-5 and TRBJ2-4, with 7 bases lining up with TRBD2. V gave up 8 bases and J gave up 9 bases; unmatched junction bases: 13. CDR1 is MNHEY and CDR2 is SVGAGI in the germline V gene. This CDR3 comprises 14 residues. The CDR3 nucleotides read TGTGCCAGCGGGTACTTAGCGGGCGGAGGCATTCAGTACTTC. Translation gives CASGYLAGGGIQYF.

The chain employs TRBV5-1 and TRBJ2-3, with 9 nucleotides matching TRBD1. CDR1 and CDR2 from the germline V gene are SGHRS and YFSETQ. V was clipped by 3 bases and J by 6 bases; unmatched bases: 8. The CDR3 extends over 15 amino acids. CDR3 DNA sequence: TGCGCCAGCAGCTATGGACAGGGGAGAACCGATACGCAGTATTTT. This translates into CASSYGQGRTDTQYF. Complete variable domain (other parts from reference TRBV5-1 and TRBJ2-3): KAGVTQTPRYLIKTRGQQVTLSCSPISGHRSVSWYQQTPGQGLQFLFEYFSETQRNKGNFPGRFSGRQFSNSRSEMNVSTLELGDSALYLCASSYGQGRTDTQYFGPGTRLTVL.

In DNA, the CDR3 is TGTGCCAGCAGCCTAAGGGGATCGGACACTGAAGCTTTCTTT. This encodes CASSLRGSDTEAFF. The rearrangement links TRBV3-1 (or the pseudogene TRBV3-2) to TRBJ1-1, with D perhaps matching TRBD1 (5 bases). V was pared by 4 bases and J by 3 bases, with 12 bases between. The CDR3 length is 14 residues. Germline values: CDR1 LGHDT, CDR2 YNNKEL (reference sequence).

V gene TRBV5-1 combines with J gene TRBJ2-1, with D perhaps assigned TRBD1 or TRBD2 (5 bases each). The V end was cut by 2 bases, the J end by 4 bases, with 13 bases between. CDR1 SGHRS and CDR2 YFSETQ come from the germline V gene. The CDR3 length is 15 residues. The CDR3 sequence is CASSFSSGGYNEQFF. The CDR3 bases are TGCGCCAGCAGCTTCTCTAGTGGGGGTTACAATGAGCAGTTCTTC.

This rearrangement joins TRBV29-1 to TRBJ2-5, with a weak D call TRBD2 (5 bases). The V end lost 6 bases, the J end lost 2 bases, and 16 bases lay between the germline ends. This CDR3 has 14 amino acids. CDR1 is SQVTM, CDR2 ANQGSEA, per germline. The CDR3 is CSVPVGSVQETQYF. Written as DNA, the CDR3 is TGCAGCGTGCCCGTGGGGAGTGTTCAAGAGACCCAGTACTTC.

The DNA for the CDR3 is TGTGCCAGCAGCGTAGCTGACATTCTCACTGAAGCTTTCTTT. Its translation is CASSVADILTEAFF. The rearrangement links TRBV9 to TRBJ1-1; no clear D. Per the germline V gene, CDR1 is SGDLS and CDR2 is YYNGEE. CDR3 length equals 14 residues. V shed 0 bases and J shed 4 bases, with 10 bases lying between them.

The chain recombines TRBV2 with TRBJ2-5, with 7 bases aligning to TRBD1. The germline CDR1 and CDR2 sequences are SNHLY and FYNNEI. J lost 5 bases, V lost 8 bases, and 8 bases had no gene match. There are 13 residues in the CDR3. CDR3 protein: CASEGGRMETQYF. The CDR3 DNA sequence: TGTGCCAGCGAAGGGGGCCGTATGGAGACCCAGTACTTC.

The rearrangement links TRBV5-1 to TRBJ2-1, with 10 bases identical to TRBD2. Trimming took 5 bases from V and 4 from J; bases not matched to a gene: 6. CDR1 is SGHRS and CDR2 is YFSETQ in the germline V gene. This CDR3 has 15 residues. CDR3 coding DNA: TGCGCCAGCAGAGATAGCGGGGGGACTTACAATGAGCAGTTCTTC. Its translation is CASRDSGGTYNEQFF.

The chain carries TRBV29-1 and TRBJ1-2; D call uncertain. Germline loops: CDR1 SQVTM, CDR2 ANQGSEA. Between the trimmed V and J ends, which lost 3 bases and 10 bases, there was a span of 18 bases. The CDR3 sequence is 13 residues long. This chain's CDR3 is CSVDPGREEYYTF. The DNA of the CDR3 is TGCAGCGTTGACCCCGGACGTGAAGAGTACTACACCTTC.

This chain links TRBV6-5 with TRBJ1-3; weak D call: TRBD1 (6 bases). Germline lookup yields CDR1 MNHEY and CDR2 SVGAGI. This CDR3 has 15 amino acids. With 0 bases removed from V and 4 bases from J, the gap between germline ends came to 10 bases. The CDR3 spells CASSYSGGSGNTIYF. Here the CDR3 DNA reads TGTGCCAGCAGTTACTCTGGGGGCTCGGGAAACACCATATATTTT.